This entry features one T cell receptor beta chain sequence. Via MiXCR, TCRdb re-called the RACE reads, giving one row per CDR3 protein. The data hold around 250,000 distinct CDR3 sequences, with about 8.6% observed a single time. This sample is drawn from a study of human T cells and chemical hapten exposure. Study in general: Mostly female patients had alopecia areata, totalis or universalis.

Time point indicated: pre-sensitization, week 0. The sample's treatment: therapeutic diphenylcyclopropenone sensitization with weekly scalp DPC. Looked up from germline, CDR1 is SGHTA and CDR2 is FQGNSA. This CDR3 has 14 amino acids. Trimming cost V 5 bases and J 3 bases, with 11 bases left between them. This receptor was identified in a woman aged 40 to 50 with alopecia areata. Some clones in this sample may be carry-over from other donors' samples. This sequence joins TRBV7-2 and TRBJ2-1; D possibly uses TRBD1 or TRBD2 (6 bases each). This specimen consisted of whole blood, obtained in connection with sensitization to the hapten diphenylcyclopropenone (DPC). The CDR3 here is CASSPGALYNEQFF. The CDR3 region has the DNA TGTGCCAGCAGCCCGGGGGCCCTCTACAATGAGCAGTTCTTC.